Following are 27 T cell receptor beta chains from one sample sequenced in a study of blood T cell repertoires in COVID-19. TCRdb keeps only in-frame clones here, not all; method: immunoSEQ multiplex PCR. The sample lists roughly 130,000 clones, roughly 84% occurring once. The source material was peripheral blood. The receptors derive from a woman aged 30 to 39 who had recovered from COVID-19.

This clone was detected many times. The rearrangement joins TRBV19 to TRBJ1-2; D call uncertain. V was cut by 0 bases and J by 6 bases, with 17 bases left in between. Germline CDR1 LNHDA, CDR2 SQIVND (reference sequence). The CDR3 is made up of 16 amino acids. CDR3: CASSIDPGRRLHGYTF. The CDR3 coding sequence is TGTGCCAGTAGTATAGATCCAGGCCGCCGTCTCCATGGCTACACCTTC. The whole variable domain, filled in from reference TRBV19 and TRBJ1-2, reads DGGITQSPKYLFRKEGQNVTLSCEQNLNHDAMYWYRQDPGQGLRLIYYSQIVNDFQKGDIAEGYSVSREKKESFPLTVTSAQKNPTAFYLCASSIDPGRRLHGYTFGSGTRLTVV.

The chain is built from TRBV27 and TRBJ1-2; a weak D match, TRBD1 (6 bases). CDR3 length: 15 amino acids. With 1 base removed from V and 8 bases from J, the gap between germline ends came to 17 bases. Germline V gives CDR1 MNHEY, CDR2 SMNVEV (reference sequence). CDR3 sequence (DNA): TGTGCCAGCAGTTTATTAGGTAGCGGGGGCTTGGGCTACACCTTC. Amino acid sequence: CASSLLGSGGLGYTF.

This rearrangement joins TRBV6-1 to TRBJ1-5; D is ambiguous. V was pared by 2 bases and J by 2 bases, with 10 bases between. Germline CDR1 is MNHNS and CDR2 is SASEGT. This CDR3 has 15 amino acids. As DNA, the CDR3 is TGTGCCAGCAGTGAAAGGAGGACTCGCAATCAGCCCCAGCATTTT. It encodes CASSERRTRNQPQHF.

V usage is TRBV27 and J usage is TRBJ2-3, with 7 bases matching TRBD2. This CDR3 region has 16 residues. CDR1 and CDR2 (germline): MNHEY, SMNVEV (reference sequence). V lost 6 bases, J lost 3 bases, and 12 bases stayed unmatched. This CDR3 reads CASSQQTGGGTDTQYF. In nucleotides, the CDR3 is TGTGCCAGCAGCCAGCAAACGGGAGGAGGGACAGATACGCAGTATTTT.

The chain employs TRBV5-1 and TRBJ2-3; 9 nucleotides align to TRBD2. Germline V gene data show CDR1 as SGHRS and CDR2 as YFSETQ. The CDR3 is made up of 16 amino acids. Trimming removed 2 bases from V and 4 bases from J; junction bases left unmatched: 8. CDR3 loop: CASSFRGGAGPDTQYF. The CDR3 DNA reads TGCGCCAGCAGCTTTCGCGGGGGGGCCGGACCAGATACGCAGTATTTT. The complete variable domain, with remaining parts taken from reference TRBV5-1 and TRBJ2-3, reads KAGVTQTPRYLIKTRGQQVTLSCSPISGHRSVSWYQQTPGQGLQFLFEYFSETQRNKGNFPGRFSGRQFSNSRSEMNVSTLELGDSALYLCASSFRGGAGPDTQYFGPGTRLTVL.

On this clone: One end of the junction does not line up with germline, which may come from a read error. The CDR3 sequence: CASRLAGVNEQFF. The CDR3, as DNA: TGTGCCAGCAGATTAGCGGGAGTGAATGAGCAGTTCTTC. The chain couples TRBV12-3 or TRBV12-4 to TRBJ2-1, with 9 bases aligning to TRBD2. CDR3 length: 13 residues.

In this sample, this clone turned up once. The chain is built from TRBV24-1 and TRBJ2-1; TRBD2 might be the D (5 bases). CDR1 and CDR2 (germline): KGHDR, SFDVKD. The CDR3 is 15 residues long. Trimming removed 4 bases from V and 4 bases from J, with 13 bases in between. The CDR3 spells CATSDARADYNEQFF. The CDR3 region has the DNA TGTGCCACCAGTGACGCGAGGGCAGATTACAATGAGCAGTTCTTC.

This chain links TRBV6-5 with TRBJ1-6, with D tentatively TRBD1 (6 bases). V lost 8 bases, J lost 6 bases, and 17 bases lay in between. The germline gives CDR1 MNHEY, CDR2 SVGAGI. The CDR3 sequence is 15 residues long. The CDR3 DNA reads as TGTGCCAGCGGTCCCCAGGGGAGGGCTAATTCACCCCTCCACTTT. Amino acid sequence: CASGPQGRANSPLHF.

The CDR3 spells CASSRRTLQGGRSDTQYF. The CDR3 nucleotides read TGTGCCAGCAGCCGACGGACTTTACAGGGAGGGCGGTCGGATACGCAGTATTTT. The V call is TRBV11-2, the J call TRBJ2-3, with D possibly TRBD2 on 7 matching bases. Between the trimmed V and J ends, which lost 5 bases and 6 bases, there was a span of 27 bases. Germline loops: CDR1 SGHAT, CDR2 FQNNGV. The CDR3 consists of 18 residues.

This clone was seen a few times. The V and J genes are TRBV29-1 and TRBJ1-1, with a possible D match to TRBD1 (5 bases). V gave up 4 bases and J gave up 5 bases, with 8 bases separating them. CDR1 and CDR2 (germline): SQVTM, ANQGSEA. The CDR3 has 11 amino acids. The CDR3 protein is CSVVRETEAFF. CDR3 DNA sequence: TGCAGCGTTGTCAGGGAAACTGAAGCTTTCTTT.

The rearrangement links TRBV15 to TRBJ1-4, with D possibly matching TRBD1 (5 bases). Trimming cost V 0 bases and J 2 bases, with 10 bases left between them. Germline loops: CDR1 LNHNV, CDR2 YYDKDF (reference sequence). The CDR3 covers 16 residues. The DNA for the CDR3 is TGTGCCACCAGCAGAGATATTGGGGCCACTAATGAAAAACTGTTTTTT. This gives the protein CATSRDIGATNEKLFF.

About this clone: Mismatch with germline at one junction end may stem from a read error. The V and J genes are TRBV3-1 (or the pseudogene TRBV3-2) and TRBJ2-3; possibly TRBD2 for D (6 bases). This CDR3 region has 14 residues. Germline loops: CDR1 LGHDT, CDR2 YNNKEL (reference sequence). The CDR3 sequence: CASSQDMGGDGKNF. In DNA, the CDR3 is TGTGCCAGCAGCCAAGATATGGGGGGAGATGGGAAGAATTTT.

The CDR3, as DNA: TGTGCCAGTAGTATACCTACAGGGGCGAACTATGGCTACACCTTC. Its protein product is CASSIPTGANYGYTF. V is TRBV19 and J is TRBJ1-2, with 7 bases fitting TRBD1. Germline V lookup: CDR1 LNHDA, CDR2 SQIVND (reference sequence). V was clipped by 2 bases and J by 2 bases; unmatched bases: 5. CDR3 size: 15 residues.

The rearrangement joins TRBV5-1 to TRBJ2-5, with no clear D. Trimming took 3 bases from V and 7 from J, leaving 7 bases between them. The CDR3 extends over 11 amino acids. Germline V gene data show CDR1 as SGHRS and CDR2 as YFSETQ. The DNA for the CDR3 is TGCGCCAGCAGCTCACTTGGGACCCAGTACTTC. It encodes CASSSLGTQYF.

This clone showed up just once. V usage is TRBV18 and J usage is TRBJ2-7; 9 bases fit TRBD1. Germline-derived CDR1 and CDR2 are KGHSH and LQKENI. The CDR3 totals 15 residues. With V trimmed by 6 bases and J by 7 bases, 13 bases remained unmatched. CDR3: CASSPPGTGLGEQYF. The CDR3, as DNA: TGTGCCAGCTCCCCGCCCGGGACAGGGTTGGGAGAGCAGTACTTC.

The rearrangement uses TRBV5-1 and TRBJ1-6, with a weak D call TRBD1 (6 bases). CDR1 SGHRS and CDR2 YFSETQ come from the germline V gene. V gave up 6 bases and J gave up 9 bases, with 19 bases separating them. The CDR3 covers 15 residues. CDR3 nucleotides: TGCGCCAGCACCCTGATGGGAGGGGGTCGTTCACCCCTCCACTTT. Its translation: CASTLMGGGRSPLHF.

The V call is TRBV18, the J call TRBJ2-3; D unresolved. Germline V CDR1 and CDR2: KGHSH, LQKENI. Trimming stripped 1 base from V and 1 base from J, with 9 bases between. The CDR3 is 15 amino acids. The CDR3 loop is CASSPRQVGTDTQYF. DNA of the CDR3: TGTGCCAGCTCACCACGCCAGGTTGGCACAGATACGCAGTATTTT.

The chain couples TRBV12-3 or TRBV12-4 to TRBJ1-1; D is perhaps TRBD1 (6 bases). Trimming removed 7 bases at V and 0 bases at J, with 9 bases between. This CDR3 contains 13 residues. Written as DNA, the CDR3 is TGTGCCAGCAAAACAGGGTTGAACACTGAAGCTTTCTTT. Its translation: CASKTGLNTEAFF.

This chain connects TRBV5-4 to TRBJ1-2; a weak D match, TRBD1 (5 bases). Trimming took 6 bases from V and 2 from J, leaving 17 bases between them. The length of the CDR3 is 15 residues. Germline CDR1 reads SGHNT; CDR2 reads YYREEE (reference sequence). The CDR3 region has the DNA TGTGCCAGCACCGGAGATAGGGCAGGGAACTATGGCTACACCTTC. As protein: CASTGDRAGNYGYTF.

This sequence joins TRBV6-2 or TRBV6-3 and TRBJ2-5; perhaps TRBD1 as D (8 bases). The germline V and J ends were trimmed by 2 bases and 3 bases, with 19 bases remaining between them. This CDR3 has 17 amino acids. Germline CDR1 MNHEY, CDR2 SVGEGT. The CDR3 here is CASSYRSGTGSEETQYF. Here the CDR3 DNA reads TGTGCCAGCAGTTACCGGAGCGGGACAGGTTCGGAAGAGACCCAGTACTTC.

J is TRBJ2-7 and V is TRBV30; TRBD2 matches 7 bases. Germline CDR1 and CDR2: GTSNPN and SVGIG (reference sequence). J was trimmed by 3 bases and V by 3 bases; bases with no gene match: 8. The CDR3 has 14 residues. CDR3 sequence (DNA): TGTGCCTGGAGAGACGGGGGGTACTTCTACGAGCAGTACTTC. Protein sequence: CAWRDGGYFYEQYF.

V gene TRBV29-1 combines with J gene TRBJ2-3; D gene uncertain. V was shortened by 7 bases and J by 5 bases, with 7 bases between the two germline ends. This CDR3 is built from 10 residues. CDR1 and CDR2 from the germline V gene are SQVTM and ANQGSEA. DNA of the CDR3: TGCAGCGGCTCGGTAGATACGCAGTATTTT. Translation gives CSGSVDTQYF.

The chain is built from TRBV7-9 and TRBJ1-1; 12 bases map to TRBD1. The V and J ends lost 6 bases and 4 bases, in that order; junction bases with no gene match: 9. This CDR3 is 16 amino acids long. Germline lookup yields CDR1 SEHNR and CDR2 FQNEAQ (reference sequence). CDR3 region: CASSPRDRGPPTEAFF. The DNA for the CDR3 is TGTGCCAGCAGTCCCCGGGACAGGGGGCCCCCCACTGAAGCTTTCTTT.

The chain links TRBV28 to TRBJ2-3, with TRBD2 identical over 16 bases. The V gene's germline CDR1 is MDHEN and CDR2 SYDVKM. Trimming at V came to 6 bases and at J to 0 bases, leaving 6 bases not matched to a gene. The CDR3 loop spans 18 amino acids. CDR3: CASSPGLAGGASTDTQYF. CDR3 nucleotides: TGTGCCAGCAGCCCGGGACTAGCGGGGGGGGCTAGCACAGATACGCAGTATTTT.

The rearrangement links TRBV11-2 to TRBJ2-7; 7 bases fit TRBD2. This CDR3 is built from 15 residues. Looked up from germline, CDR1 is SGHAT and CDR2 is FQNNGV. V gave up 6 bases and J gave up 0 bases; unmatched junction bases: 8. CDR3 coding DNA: TGTGCCAGCAGTTATGCTAGCGGACCCTCCTACGAGCAGTACTTC. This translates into CASSYASGPSYEQYF.

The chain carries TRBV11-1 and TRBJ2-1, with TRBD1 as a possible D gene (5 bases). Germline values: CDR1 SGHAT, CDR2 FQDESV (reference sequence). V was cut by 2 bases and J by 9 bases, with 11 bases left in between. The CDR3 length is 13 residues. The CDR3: CASSLWTQGEQFF. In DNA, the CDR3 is TGTGCCAGCAGCTTATGGACCCAGGGTGAGCAGTTCTTC.

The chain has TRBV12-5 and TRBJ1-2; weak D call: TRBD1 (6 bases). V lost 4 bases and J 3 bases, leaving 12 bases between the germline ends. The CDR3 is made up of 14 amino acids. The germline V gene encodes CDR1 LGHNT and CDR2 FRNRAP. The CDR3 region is CASGSRGGYYGYTF. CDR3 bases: TGTGCTAGTGGTTCAAGGGGGGGATACTATGGCTACACCTTC.